These 32 T cell receptor beta chains originate from one sample sequenced in a study of identical twins. Via MiXCR, TCRdb re-called the 5' RACE reads, giving one row per CDR3 protein. The sample shows more than 600,000 distinct CDR3 sequences, roughly 18% of them seen only once. These data were also reused for a study on T cells expressing NK-cell markers.

Sequenced: PBMCs. Receptor source: a young woman in good health.

The table lists this clonotype with a few counts. The chain links TRBV15 to TRBJ2-5; D gene ambiguous. With 4 bases removed from V and 5 bases from J, the gap between germline ends came to 11 bases. This CDR3 has 13 residues. Germline CDR1 and CDR2: LNHNV and YYDKDF (reference sequence). For the CDR3, the DNA is TGTGCCACCAGCAAGGGTGCAGAGGAGACCCAGTACTTC. Translation: CATSKGAEETQYF.

The chain joins TRBV10-2 to TRBJ2-2, with 10 bases identical to TRBD2. J gave up 0 bases and V 4 bases, and 5 bases lay outside the gene matches. CDR3 size: 17 residues. Germline CDR1 is WSHSY and CDR2 is SAAADI. The CDR3 nucleotides are TGCGCCAGCAGTGGCGGACTAGCGGAGACGAACACCGGGGAGCTGTTTTTT. This gives the protein CASSGGLAETNTGELFF.

The chain employs TRBV10-3 and TRBJ2-1; D might be TRBD2 (6 bases). This CDR3 contains 12 residues. Trimming cost V 1 base and J 9 bases, with 7 bases left between them. CDR1 and CDR2 (germline): ENHRY, SYGVKD. CDR3: CAISEWGGEQFF. The CDR3 bases are TGTGCCATCAGTGAGTGGGGAGGTGAGCAGTTCTTC.

This clonotype was picked up many times. V usage is TRBV12-3 or TRBV12-4 and J usage is TRBJ2-5, with 10 bases identical to TRBD2. There are 15 residues in the CDR3. The junction had 4 bases not matched to a gene; V was cut back by 2 bases and J by 4 bases. The CDR3 reads CASSLRAGGTETQYF. CDR3 coding DNA: TGTGCCAGCAGTTTAAGAGCGGGAGGGACAGAGACCCAGTACTTC.

V is TRBV5-5 and J is TRBJ2-1; a possible D gene is TRBD2 (6 bases). CDR1 and CDR2 (germline): SGHKS, YYEKEE (reference sequence). This CDR3 comprises 12 residues. V dropped 2 bases and J dropped 10 bases, with 10 bases sitting between them. The CDR3 loop is CASSFAAGEQFF. In DNA form, the CDR3 reads TGTGCCAGCAGCTTCGCCGCGGGGGAGCAGTTCTTC.

The chain couples TRBV9 to TRBJ1-1; D is unclear. V was pared by 2 bases and J by 3 bases, with 8 bases between. The CDR3 has 13 residues. Germline values: CDR1 SGDLS, CDR2 YYNGEE. CDR3 nucleotide sequence: TGTGCCAGCAGCGTCGAGATGGACACTGAAGCTTTCTTT. Its protein is CASSVEMDTEAFF.

This clonotype was seen many times. This chain links TRBV12-3 or TRBV12-4 with TRBJ1-1; TRBD1 agrees at 8 bases. The junction had 6 bases not matched to a gene; V was cut back by 1 base and J by 5 bases. The CDR3 runs to 15 residues. CDR3 in amino acids: CASSLDVRGLTEAFF. CDR3 DNA sequence: TGTGCCAGCAGTTTAGATGTCAGGGGGCTTACTGAAGCTTTCTTT.

V is TRBV7-3 and J is TRBJ2-2; D ambiguous. V was trimmed by 2 bases and J by 4 bases, leaving 11 bases between them. This CDR3 region has 15 residues. CDR1 and CDR2 (germline): SGHTA, FQGTGA. The CDR3 sequence: CASSLFSLGTGELFF. The CDR3 DNA follows: TGTGCCAGCAGCTTATTTAGCCTTGGCACCGGGGAGCTGTTTTTT.

This clonotype appeared a few times. This chain connects TRBV5-1 to TRBJ2-3; TRBD1 agrees at 11 bases. The CDR3 is 19 amino acids. Trimming at V came to 6 bases and at J to 0 bases, leaving 15 bases not matched to a gene. Germline V gene lookup returns CDR1 SGHRS and CDR2 YFSETQ. The CDR3 DNA reads as TGCGCCAGCACTTCCCCGGAGGACAGGGGGCATTCGAGCACAGATACGCAGTATTTT. Translation: CASTSPEDRGHSSTDTQYF.

This clonotype showed up just a few times. This sequence joins TRBV7-9 and TRBJ2-7, with 8 nucleotides matching TRBD1. Trimming removed 5 bases from V and 2 bases from J; junction bases left unmatched: 11. CDR3 size: 16 residues. Germline CDR1 is SEHNR and CDR2 is FQNEAQ (reference sequence). CDR3 loop: CASSPGQGTNPYEQYF. The CDR3 region has the DNA TGTGCCAGCAGCCCAGGACAGGGAACGAACCCCTACGAGCAGTACTTC.

The CDR3 DNA sequence: TGCGCCAGCAGCCAGGAGGTGGGAGACAGGGGAGGCTACACCTTC. It yields the protein CASSQEVGDRGGYTF. J is TRBJ1-2 and V is TRBV4-3, with 8 bases lining up with TRBD1. Germline V CDR1 and CDR2: LGHNA, YSLEER. J gave up 8 bases and V 3 bases, and 11 bases lay outside the gene matches. The CDR3 runs to 15 residues.

The V gene is TRBV10-3, the J gene TRBJ1-1; D not resolved. The CDR3 runs to 18 residues. CDR1 is ENHRY and CDR2 is SYGVKD in the germline V gene. The V end lost 4 bases, the J end lost 4 bases, and 25 bases lay between the germline ends. The CDR3 loop is CAISGFGEAGMRITEAFF. CDR3 in DNA: TGTGCCATCAGTGGTTTTGGGGAGGCAGGCATGAGAATCACTGAAGCTTTCTTT.

The chain joins TRBV27 to TRBJ1-5; D not certain. The germline gives CDR1 MNHEY, CDR2 SMNVEV (reference sequence). V was clipped by 2 bases and J by 0 bases, with 8 bases between them. This CDR3 is built from 15 residues. The CDR3 nucleotides are TGTGCCAGCAGTTTACTTGGTTATAGCAATCAGCCCCAGCATTTT. Translation gives CASSLLGYSNQPQHF.

This clonotype was recorded a few times. The chain recombines TRBV5-1 with TRBJ1-4; weak D call: TRBD1 (6 bases). Trimming removed 0 bases from V and 8 bases from J, with 14 bases in between. This CDR3 has 15 residues. From germline, CDR1 is SGHRS and CDR2 YFSETQ. The CDR3 protein is CASSLALGGGEKLFF. The CDR3 DNA follows: TGCGCCAGCAGCTTGGCCCTCGGGGGGGGCGAAAAACTGTTTTTT.

DNA of the CDR3: TGTGCCAGTAGTATCATGCGGACAGACGAGTCCGGGGAGCTGTTTTTT. It yields the protein CASSIMRTDESGELFF. The V gene is TRBV19, the J gene TRBJ2-2; possible D gene TRBD1, 6 bases. Germline assignment: CDR1 LNHDA and CDR2 SQIVND (reference sequence). Trimming shortened V by 3 bases and J by 6 bases, and 17 bases separated the two germline ends. The CDR3 is made up of 16 amino acids.

Ten or more counts support this clonotype. The chain carries TRBV12-3 or TRBV12-4 and TRBJ2-1; no clear D gene. The CDR3 is 13 residues long. The germline V and J ends were trimmed by 6 bases and 5 bases, with 11 bases remaining between them. In DNA form, the CDR3 reads TGTGCCAGCAGCCCCCCATCCCACAATGAGCAGTTCTTC. It is translated as CASSPPSHNEQFF.

This clonotype was counted a few times. V is TRBV5-5 and J is TRBJ2-1; no clear D. Trimming removed 4 bases from V and 8 bases from J, with 10 bases in between. The CDR3 is 12 residues long. Germline CDR1 reads SGHKS; CDR2 reads YYEKEE (reference sequence). The CDR3 DNA sequence: TGTGCCAGCAGCGCCCCGACTCATGAGCAGTTCTTC. It encodes CASSAPTHEQFF. The full variable domain, with the rest looked up from reference TRBV5-5 and TRBJ2-1, is DAGVTQSPTHLIKTRGQQVTLRCSPISGHKSVSWYQQVLGQGPQFIFQYYEKEERGRGNFPDRFSARQFPNYSSELNVNALLLGDSALYLCASSAPTHEQFFGPGTRLTVL.

This clonotype showed up just a few times. The rearrangement joins TRBV18 to TRBJ2-1, with 10 bases lining up with TRBD2. The CDR3 loop spans 16 amino acids. V lost 6 bases, J lost 7 bases, and 12 bases stayed unmatched. In germline, CDR1 is KGHSH, CDR2 LQKENI. The CDR3 region has the DNA TGTGCCAGCTCGCCCGGACTAGCGGACCAACTTAATGAGCAGTTCTTC. Encoded protein: CASSPGLADQLNEQFF. The variable domain in full, with the rest retrieved from reference TRBV18 and TRBJ2-1, is NAGVMQNPRHLVRRRGQEARLRCSPMKGHSHVYWYRQLPEEGLKFMVYLQKENIIDESGMPKERFSAEFPKEGPSILRIQQVVRGDSAAYFCASSPGLADQLNEQFFGPGTRLTVL.

This clonotype was observed a few times. This rearrangement joins TRBV7-9 to TRBJ1-1; D may be TRBD1 (5 bases). The CDR3 spans 15 residues. In germline, CDR1 is SEHNR, CDR2 FQNEAQ (reference sequence). Trimming pared 1 base from V and 0 bases from J, leaving 9 bases between. CDR3: CASSLVAGLNTEAFF. CDR3 DNA: TGTGCCAGCAGCTTAGTTGCGGGACTGAACACTGAAGCTTTCTTT. The entire variable domain, with the rest obtained from reference TRBV7-9 and TRBJ1-1, is as follows: DTGVSQNPRHKITKRGQNVTFRCDPISEHNRLYWYRQTLGQGPEFLTYFQNEAQLEKSRLLSDRFSAERPKGSFSTLEIQRTEQGDSAMYLCASSLVAGLNTEAFFGQGTRLTVV.

This clonotype was detected only a few times. This sequence joins TRBV9 and TRBJ2-1, with TRBD2 matching 9 bases. After removal of 1 base from V and 5 bases from J, the junction contained 7 bases not matched to a gene. Per the germline V gene, CDR1 is SGDLS and CDR2 is YYNGEE. The CDR3 contains 16 residues. The CDR3 loop is CASSVRRAGGNNEQFF. The CDR3 DNA reads TGTGCCAGCAGCGTAAGAAGAGCGGGAGGAAACAATGAGCAGTTCTTC.

This chain joins TRBV12-3 or TRBV12-4 and TRBJ1-5; no definite D call. The CDR3 consists of 13 residues. Trimming left V 2 bases short and J 6 bases short, with 8 bases between. CDR3 in amino acids: CASSLQERQPQHF. CDR3 bases: TGTGCCAGCAGTTTACAGGAGCGTCAGCCCCAGCATTTT.

This clonotype was detected a few times. The V and J genes are TRBV5-1 and TRBJ2-1, with TRBD2 matching over 7 bases. The CDR3 totals 15 residues. Unmatched junction bases numbered 7, after V lost 4 bases and J lost 3 bases. Per the germline V gene, CDR1 is SGHRS and CDR2 is YFSETQ. CDR3 in DNA: TGCGCCAGCAGCGCCGGGAGGTTTCTCTACAATGAGCAGTTCTTC. It codes for CASSAGRFLYNEQFF.

The chain couples TRBV9 to TRBJ2-7, with TRBD2 matching 14 bases. V lost 4 bases, J lost 6 bases, and 12 bases stayed unmatched. The CDR3 totals 17 residues. Germline CDR1 and CDR2: SGDLS and YYNGEE. The CDR3 region has the DNA TGTGCCAGCAGCCCTCAGGGACTAGCGGGAGACAGCGGCGAGCAGTACTTC. This encodes CASSPQGLAGDSGEQYF.

This clonotype was seen at least ten times. The rearrangement joins TRBV12-3 or TRBV12-4 to TRBJ1-6; TRBD1 matches 9 bases. Trimming cost V 5 bases and J 10 bases; bases outside gene matches: 6. The CDR3 covers 14 residues. The CDR3 here is CASSRDRGRSPLHF. DNA of the CDR3: TGTGCCAGCAGTCGAGACAGGGGGAGATCACCCCTCCACTTT.

The chain carries TRBV4-3 and TRBJ2-7; D gene unclear. The V end lost 0 bases, the J end lost 5 bases, and 17 bases lay between the germline ends. CDR1 is LGHNA, CDR2 YSLEER, per germline. This CDR3 spans 16 amino acids. CDR3 sequence: CASSQETVVVRNEQYF. CDR3 DNA: TGCGCCAGCAGCCAAGAAACAGTAGTAGTCCGAAACGAGCAGTACTTC.

The V gene is TRBV10-1, the J gene TRBJ2-3, with D possibly called TRBD1 or TRBD2 (5 bases each). The CDR3 is 14 residues long. The V end was cut by 0 bases, the J end by 6 bases, with 10 bases between. CDR1 and CDR2 (germline): WNHNN, SYGVQD (reference sequence). The CDR3 DNA follows: TGCGCCAGCAGTGAGTCGGGGGATCGGGATACGCAGTATTTT. Translating gives CASSESGDRDTQYF.

The chain employs TRBV7-9 and TRBJ2-7, with a tentative D call TRBD1 (6 bases). V lost 3 bases, J lost 3 bases, and 18 bases lay in between. The CDR3 contains 16 residues. Per the germline V gene, CDR1 is SEHNR and CDR2 is FQNEAQ (reference sequence). CDR3 region: CASSFPTGHKHYEQYF. The DNA of the CDR3 is TGTGCCAGCAGCTTCCCGACAGGACATAAACACTACGAGCAGTACTTC.

CDR3 sequence (DNA): TGTGCCAGCAGCACCTGGGACGGCCTGGGGGAGCAGTTCTTC. Translated: CASSTWDGLGEQFF. The gene calls are TRBV7-2 and TRBJ2-1; D tentatively reads TRBD1 or TRBD2 (5 bases each). Trimming took off 5 bases at V and 10 bases at J, with 18 bases between the two ends. The CDR3 extends over 14 amino acids. Germline CDR1 is SGHTA and CDR2 is FQGNSA.

This clonotype was counted between two and nine times. The V gene is TRBV29-1, the J gene TRBJ2-7; D possibly corresponds to TRBD1 (6 bases). The V end was cut by 3 bases, the J end by 3 bases, with 12 bases between. The germline CDR1 and CDR2 sequences are SQVTM and ANQGSEA. The CDR3 spans 13 residues. The CDR3 sequence: CSVETGAHYEQYF. As DNA, the CDR3 is TGCAGCGTTGAGACAGGTGCCCACTACGAGCAGTACTTC.

Only a few counts were recorded for this clonotype. V usage is TRBV12-3 or TRBV12-4 and J usage is TRBJ1-5; TRBD1 might be the D (5 bases). V gave up 4 bases and J gave up 6 bases, with 13 bases separating them. The CDR3 totals 14 residues. The CDR3 DNA follows: TGTGCCAGCAGTTCTGGATATGGGGGTCAGCCCCAGCATTTT. Translation: CASSSGYGGQPQHF.

The genes are TRBV7-9 and TRBJ2-7, with 8 positions matching TRBD2. This CDR3 contains 15 residues. CDR1 and CDR2 (germline): SEHNR, FQNEAQ (reference sequence). V trimming: 1 base; J trimming: 2 bases; junction bases outside the gene matches: 4. CDR3 sequence (DNA): TGTGCCAGCAGCTTAGGCCGGGAGGGTACCTACGAGCAGTACTTC. Translated: CASSLGREGTYEQYF. Combining the CDR3 with reference TRBV7-9 and TRBJ2-7 gives the whole variable domain DTGVSQNPRHKITKRGQNVTFRCDPISEHNRLYWYRQTLGQGPEFLTYFQNEAQLEKSRLLSDRFSAERPKGSFSTLEIQRTEQGDSAMYLCASSLGREGTYEQYFGPGTRLTVT.

This clonotype was detected only a few times. The chain uses TRBV10-3 and TRBJ1-3; TRBD1 is a possible D gene (6 bases). The CDR3 is 16 residues long. Trimming took 0 bases from V and 0 from J, leaving 9 bases between them. CDR1 is ENHRY and CDR2 is SYGVKD in the germline V gene. The CDR3 region has the DNA TGTGCCATCAGTGAGTCGACAGGTAGCTCTGGAAACACCATATATTTT. It specifies CAISESTGSSGNTIYF.